This T cell receptor beta chain was recovered during a study of neurological immune-mediated disorders. Across the whole study: Of the approximately 34 patients with multiple sclerosis, 31 had relapsing-remitting MS, whereas the remaining 3 had secondary progressive MS.

CDR3 length: 14 amino acids. The V gene's germline CDR1 is DFQATT and CDR2 SNEGSKA (reference sequence). Trimming took 2 bases from V and 5 from J, leaving 10 bases between them. Study-wide points: Phylogenetic grouping assigned the repertoires of 18 of 34 multiple sclerosis patients to one related-CDR3 cluster, which constitutes a possible signature. Whereas HTLV-1-associated myelopathy showed the most TCR clonal expansion, multiple sclerosis showed the least, with levels below those of healthy controls.

The table lists this clonotype with many counts. Its target is unknown. A single run covered 15-18 subjects with over 190 million TCR-beta sequences. TCRdb re-derived calls from the 5' RACE reads in MiXCR, one entry per CDR3 protein. The profile shows over 35,000 distinct CDR3 sequences, 3.8% of them singletons. The gene calls are TRBV20-1 and TRBJ1-6; unclear D gene. This receptor was taken from a man aged 25-45 years with multiple sclerosis. Sequenced sample: PBMCs. This CDR3 reads CSARHQRDNSPLHF. CDR3 bases: TGCAGTGCTAGACATCAGCGGGATAATTCACCCCTCCACTTT.